These T cell receptor beta chains were read from a single sample in a study of blood T cell repertoires in COVID-19. Here immunoSEQ multiplex PCR was the method, and the copy in TCRdb shows in-frame clones only, minus some. The sample includes approximately 350,000 clones, approximately 88% seen only once; the top ten take around 3%. Material: peripheral blood. The receptors were sampled from a woman aged 30 to 39 with COVID-19, enrolled during active disease. CDR3s include the opening cysteine and the closing phenylalanine or tryptophan. D genes are given only for firm matches. Where a row states a size, it is once, few, many or the class of an expanded clone; other rows omit it.

length | J | V | D | size | DNA | CDR3
13 | TRBJ2-3 | TRBV2 | NA | NA | TGTGCCAGCAGTTCCGGACACACAGATACGCAGTATTTT | CASSSGHTDTQYF
17 | TRBJ2-4 | TRBV5-1 | TRBD2 | NA | TGCGCCAGCAGCCTTTATGGGACTAGCGGGAGGGAAAACATTCAGTACTTC | CASSLYGTSGRENIQYF
14 | TRBJ1-2 | TRBV4-3 | NA | NA | TGCGCCAGCAGCCAAGAGTTCAGAAACTATGGCTACACCTTC | CASSQEFRNYGYTF
13 | TRBJ1-3 | TRBV27 | NA | NA | TGTGCCAGCAGTTTAATAGGGGAGGACACCATATATTTT | CASSLIGEDTIYF
16 | TRBJ2-3 | TRBV4-3 | NA | NA | TGCGCCAGCAGCCAAATCCCAGGGTTGCTCACAGATACGCAGTATTTT | CASSQIPGLLTDTQYF
15 | TRBJ2-3 | TRBV9 | NA | NA | TGTGCCAGCAGCGTGGTTGGTAGCGGCACAGATACGCAGTATTTT | CASSVVGSGTDTQYF
15 | TRBJ2-1 | TRBV7-2 | NA | many | TGTGCCAGCAGCTTAACCCGGGACTCCTACAATGAGCAGTTCTTC | CASSLTRDSYNEQFF
15 | TRBJ2-5 | TRBV7-6 | NA | NA | TGTGCCAGCAGCCTTCCCGGGATGGGGCAAGAGACCCAGTACTTC | CASSLPGMGQETQYF
17 | TRBJ2-2 | TRBV3-1/TRBV3-2 | TRBD1 | NA | TGTGCCAAGGGGTTCGTCCCGGGACAGGGAGACACCGGGGAGCTGTTTTTT | CAKGFVPGQGDTGELFF
14 | TRBJ1-5 | TRBV2 | NA | few | TGTGCCAGCAGCCCCGACAGGCGAAATCAGCCCCAGCATTTT | CASSPDRRNQPQHF
14 | TRBJ2-7 | TRBV19 | TRBD1 | NA | TGTGCCAGTAGCATGGGACAGGGGGCGGGAGAGCAGTACTTC | CASSMGQGAGEQYF
15 | TRBJ1-1 | TRBV28 | NA | NA | TGTGCCAGCAGCTCAAATGGGGGCGGTGGCACTGAAGCTTTCTTT | CASSSNGGGGTEAFF
14 | TRBJ2-5 | TRBV29-1 | TRBD2 | NA | TGCAGCGAAATACCGGGACTACACCAAGAGACCCAGTACTTC | CSEIPGLHQETQYF
19 | TRBJ1-5 | TRBV7-8 | TRBD1 | NA | TGTGCCAGCAGCCCCCCATGGACAGGGGCCGCGGGGGACAATCAGCCCCAGCATTTT | CASSPPWTGAAGDNQPQHF
15 | TRBJ2-1 | TRBV6-2/TRBV6-3 | NA | NA | TGTGCCAGCAGTTACCCCATCTGGAGGAACAATGAGCAGTTCTTC | CASSYPIWRNNEQFF
15 | TRBJ1-2 | TRBV2 | NA | NA | TGTGCCAGCAGTGAGGAGGTGGGCGGAGTGAATGGCTACACCTTC | CASSEEVGGVNGYTF
15 | TRBJ1-1 | TRBV11-2 | TRBD1 | NA | TGTGCCAGCAGCTTAACCGGACAGGGGAACACTGAAGCTTTCTTT | CASSLTGQGNTEAFF
17 | TRBJ2-5 | TRBV5-1 | TRBD2 | once | TGCGCCAGCAGGTCCGGACTAGCGGGAGGCTTACAAGAGACCCAGTACTTC | CASRSGLAGGLQETQYF
10 | TRBJ1-1 | TRBV29-1 | NA | NA | TGCAGCGTGAGGGTGTCTGAAGCTTTCTTT | CSVRVSEAFF
15 | TRBJ1-1 | TRBV5-5 | NA | NA | TGTGCCAGCAGCTTGGCGGTGGGGGCCGGAACTGAAGCTTTCTTT | CASSLAVGAGTEAFF
20 | TRBJ2-7 | TRBV23-1 | TRBD1 | NA | TGCGCCAGCAGTCAACCCGAACGCCGACCTGACAGGGGTGAAGATTGCGAGCAGTACTTC | CASSQPERRPDRGEDCEQYF
13 | TRBJ1-1 | TRBV24-1 | NA | NA | TGTGCCACCAGGCCATGGACACCATTAGAAGCTTTCTTT | CATRPWTPLEAFF
13 | TRBJ1-1 | TRBV10-3 | TRBD1 | NA | TGTGCCATCACCGCAGGGGGGAACACTGAAGCTTTCTTT | CAITAGGNTEAFF
16 | TRBJ2-3 | TRBV7-9 | TRBD2 | NA | TGTGCCAGCAGCGCTGGGCCTAGCGGGGGAACAGATACGCAGTATTTT | CASSAGPSGGTDTQYF
15 | TRBJ2-1 | TRBV27 | TRBD1 | NA | TGTGCCAGCAGTTCGACAGGGTTCTCCTACAATGAGCAGTTCTTC | CASSSTGFSYNEQFF
11 | TRBJ1-1 | TRBV29-1 | NA | few | TGCAGCGTTGATAGCTACACTGAAGCTTTCTTT | CSVDSYTEAFF
15 | TRBJ1-5 | TRBV7-9 | TRBD1 | NA | TGTGCCAGCAGCTTAGGACAGGGGGAGGATCAGCCCCAGCATTTT | CASSLGQGEDQPQHF
17 | TRBJ2-1 | TRBV28 | NA | NA | TGTGCCAGCAGTTTTGGATCGCGGGGTTACAACTACAATGAGCAGTTCTTC | CASSFGSRGYNYNEQFF
12 | TRBJ2-5 | TRBV29-1 | TRBD1 | NA | TGCAGCGTTGGCCGGGACAGGGGAACCCAGTACTTC | CSVGRDRGTQYF
15 | TRBJ2-1 | TRBV5-1 | NA | NA | TGCGCCAGCAGCTTACAGGGAGGGTATCTTAATGAGCAGTTCTTC | CASSLQGGYLNEQFF
15 | TRBJ1-5 | TRBV7-8 | NA | few | TGTGCCAGCAGCTTAGGCCGGACTAATAATCAGCCCCAGCATTTT | CASSLGRTNNQPQHF
14 | TRBJ1-6 | TRBV5-4 | NA | few | TGTGCCAGCAGCTTGGTTCAGGGTGATTCACCCCTCCACTTT | CASSLVQGDSPLHF
11 | TRBJ2-5 | TRBV6-2/TRBV6-3 | NA | NA | TGTGCCAGCAGTAACAAGAGGGCCCAGTACTTC | CASSNKRAQYF
15 | TRBJ2-5 | TRBV7-2 | TRBD2 | once | TGTGCCAGCAGCTTGCGGGGGGCCCCCCAAGAGACCCAGTACTTC | CASSLRGAPQETQYF
12 | TRBJ2-2 | TRBV6-1 | NA | NA | TGTGCCAGCAGTGACAGTACCGGGGAGCTGTTTTTT | CASSDSTGELFF
16 | TRBJ2-1 | TRBV7-8 | NA | NA | TGTGCCAGCAGCTTAAACCGACAGGGGAGGGACAATGAGCAGTTCTTC | CASSLNRQGRDNEQFF
17 | TRBJ2-2 | TRBV10-1 | NA | NA | TGCGCCAGCAGTGAGTTCCGGGGGTCGAAAAATACCGGGGAGCTGTTTTTT | CASSEFRGSKNTGELFF
15 | TRBJ1-1 | TRBV11-2 | NA | NA | TGTGCCAGCAGCTTAGGCTCGGGAGTGAACACTGAAGCTTTCTTT | CASSLGSGVNTEAFF
13 | TRBJ2-4 | TRBV2 | NA | NA | TGTGCCAGCAGTGGGGGAAGGGAGAACATTCAGTACTTC | CASSGGRENIQYF
15 | TRBJ1-2 | TRBV4-1 | NA | NA | TGCGCCAGCAGCCAAGAAGGCGGGCGCTCCTATGGCTACACCTTC | CASSQEGGRSYGYTF
14 | TRBJ2-1 | TRBV19 | NA | NA | TGTGCCAGTAGTATTCAGAGGATTGAGGATGAGCAGTTCTTC | CASSIQRIEDEQFF
12 | TRBJ1-1 | TRBV18 | NA | NA | TGTGCCAGCTCCCTGCGGGGCACTAAAGCTTTCTTT | CASSLRGTKAFF
11 | TRBJ1-4 | TRBV18 | NA | NA | TGTGCCAGCTCCGGGAAGGAAAAACTGTTTTTT | CASSGKEKLFF